A selection of T cell receptor beta chains follows, all from one sample in a study of shared clonotypes between healthy human individuals. This table comes from immunoSEQ multiplex PCR, and its TCRdb copy is limited to in-frame clones, with some not included. The sample carries roughly 2.2 million clones, approximately 90% recorded once. What was sequenced was naive CD4+ T cells from PBMCs. Receptors originate from a man aged 18 to 30 in good health. Some clones in this sample may be carry-over from other donors' samples. Both conserved end residues are part of each CDR3. D genes are given only for firm matches. Expanded clones are given a class, and other clones once, few, many or no size at all.

abundance | j_gene | v_gene | d_gene | CDR3nt | CDR3aa
NA | TRBJ1-5 | TRBV7-4 | NA | TGTGCCATCACCATCGGACAGCATTTAGGGGAATCACGGCCCCAGCATTTT | CAITIGQHLGESRPQHF
NA | TRBJ1-4 | TRBV2 | NA | TGTGCCAGCAGATTCATTAGCAGCAATCTTAATGAAAAACTGTTTTTT | CASRFISSNLNEKLFF
NA | TRBJ1-5 | TRBV30 | NA | TGTGCCTGGAGTTCCCCTCCCGACGGTAATAGCAATCAGCCCCAGCATTTT | CAWSSPPDGNSNQPQHF
NA | TRBJ2-5 | TRBV5-1 | NA | TGCGCCAGCAGCTTGGGGTCAAGGGAGACCCAGTACTTC | CASSLGSRETQYF
NA | TRBJ2-2 | TRBV5-6 | NA | TGTGCCAGCAGCTTGGCACTAGGGGAGAACACCGGGGAGCTGTTTTTT | CASSLALGENTGELFF
NA | TRBJ2-7 | TRBV4-1 | TRBD1 | TGCGCCAGCAGCCAAGGGCAGGGGGCGCACGAGCAGTACTTC | CASSQGQGAHEQYF
NA | TRBJ2-1 | TRBV7-3 | NA | TGTGCCAGCAGCTTGCTGACTAGTATCGGGAATGAGCAGTTCTTC | CASSLLTSIGNEQFF
once | TRBJ2-1 | TRBV7-2 | TRBD1 | TGTGCCAGCAGCTTCGTGACAGGGTACTTCCATGAGCAGTTCTTC | CASSFVTGYFHEQFF
NA | TRBJ2-2 | TRBV2 | TRBD2 | TGTGCCAGCAGTGAAGTAGCGGGAGGGCGCGGGGAGCTGTTTTTT | CASSEVAGGRGELFF
NA | TRBJ1-4 | TRBV29-1 | NA | TGCAGCGTGCAGAGGGGTTCAACTAATGAAAAACTGTTTTTT | CSVQRGSTNEKLFF
NA | TRBJ2-2 | TRBV7-2 | TRBD2 | TGTGCCAGCAGCTTAATGGCTAGCGGTGCTAACACCGGGGAGCTGTTTTTT | CASSLMASGANTGELFF
NA | TRBJ1-1 | TRBV5-1 | NA | TGCGCCAGCAGCTTGGTTCCAGGCATGAACACTGAAGCTTTCTTT | CASSLVPGMNTEAFF
NA | TRBJ2-1 | TRBV7-3 | NA | TGTGCCAGCAGCTTAACGGTTTATGAGCAGTTCTTC | CASSLTVYEQFF
NA | TRBJ2-6 | TRBV6-5 | NA | TGTGCCAGCACCCTAATCGGGGCCAACGTCCTGACTTTC | CASTLIGANVLTF
NA | TRBJ2-7 | TRBV27 | NA | TGTGCCAGCAGCCGAAGGCCGGGGCGGGCTAACTCCTACGAGCAGTACTTC | CASSRRPGRANSYEQYF
NA | TRBJ2-1 | TRBV20-1 | NA | TGCAGTGTTACCCCTTACAATGAGCAGTTCTTC | CSVTPYNEQFF
NA | TRBJ1-6 | TRBV5-1 | NA | TGCGCCAGCAGCTTGGAGTTGGACGGGGAACTCCACTTT | CASSLELDGELHF
NA | TRBJ2-3 | TRBV30 | NA | TGTGCCTGGAACCTCGGGACTAGCACAGATACGCAGTATTTT | CAWNLGTSTDTQYF
NA | TRBJ2-3 | TRBV6-4 | NA | TGTGCCAGCAGTGACTTCCTCACAGATACGCAGTATTTT | CASSDFLTDTQYF
NA | TRBJ2-3 | TRBV5-6 | TRBD1 | TGTGCCAGCAGCTTTGACAGGGGAGAAGTCACAGATACGCAGTATTTT | CASSFDRGEVTDTQYF
NA | TRBJ2-1 | TRBV30 | NA | TGTGCCTGGAGGACACCGCCGTACAATGAGCAGTTCTTC | CAWRTPPYNEQFF
once | TRBJ2-5 | TRBV27 | NA | TGTGCCAGCAGTCCATGGGGGGGCCGGGAGACCCAGTACTTC | CASSPWGGRETQYF
NA | TRBJ1-2 | TRBV27 | TRBD1 | TGTGCCAGCAGCCGGAGGGGATTCGGACAGGGATTGGGTGGCTACACCTTC | CASSRRGFGQGLGGYTF
once | TRBJ2-4 | TRBV6-4 | NA | TGTGCCAGCAGTGACTCAGGACAGAAAAACATTCAGTACTTC | CASSDSGQKNIQYF
once | TRBJ2-7 | TRBV5-1 | TRBD2 | TGCGCCAGCAGCGCTGGGGCTAGCGGGACCTACTACGAGCAGTACTTC | CASSAGASGTYYEQYF
NA | TRBJ1-1 | TRBV30 | TRBD1 | TGTGCCTGGAGCCCGGACAGGGGGACTGAAGCTTTCTTT | CAWSPDRGTEAFF
NA | TRBJ2-5 | TRBV5-1 | TRBD1 | TGCGCCAGCAGCTTCTCAGGGGGAGAGACCCAGTACTTC | CASSFSGGETQYF
NA | TRBJ2-1 | TRBV9 | TRBD2 | TGTGCCAGCAGCGTGTCTAGCGGTTCCTACAATGAGCAGTTCTTC | CASSVSSGSYNEQFF
NA | TRBJ1-1 | TRBV10-2 | NA | TGCGCCAGCAGCTCCGGGCCGAACACTGAAGCTTTCTTT | CASSSGPNTEAFF
NA | TRBJ1-3 | TRBV30 | NA | TGTGCCTGGAGTGTACCGACAAACACCATATATTTT | CAWSVPTNTIYF
few | TRBJ2-7 | TRBV2 | TRBD1 | TGTGCCAGCAGTGAAGGGACAGGGGGCCCCTACGAGCAGTACTTC | CASSEGTGGPYEQYF
NA | TRBJ2-7 | TRBV6-5 | TRBD2 | TGTGCCAGCCGTTGGGGACTAGCGGGGGACTACGAGCAGTACTTC | CASRWGLAGDYEQYF
NA | TRBJ1-5 | TRBV28 | TRBD1 | TGTGCCAGCAGTTTATTGGACAGGGCGGACAATCAGCCCCAGCATTTT | CASSLLDRADNQPQHF
NA | TRBJ2-5 | TRBV7-2 | TRBD2 | TGTGCCAGCAGCTTAAGTCTAGCGGGAGTGGAGACCCAGTACTTC | CASSLSLAGVETQYF
NA | TRBJ2-7 | TRBV6-1 | NA | TGTGCCAGCAGTGAAATCCCGGGGCACTCCTACGAGCAGTACTTC | CASSEIPGHSYEQYF
NA | TRBJ1-1 | TRBV7-3 | NA | TGTGCCAGCAGCCGGGGGATGAACACTGAAGCTTTCTTT | CASSRGMNTEAFF
NA | TRBJ2-2 | TRBV7-2 | NA | TGTGCCAGCAGCTTAGTCGGGGGGCCTAACACCGGGGAGCTGTTTTTT | CASSLVGGPNTGELFF
NA | TRBJ1-1 | TRBV11-3 | TRBD1 | TGTGCCAGCAGCCGATCCGGGACAGGGGGCACTGAAGCTTTCTTT | CASSRSGTGGTEAFF
NA | TRBJ2-7 | TRBV9 | NA | TGTGCCAGCAGCGCACATCCAGGGGCAGGGGCCTACGAGCAGTACTTC | CASSAHPGAGAYEQYF
NA | TRBJ2-3 | TRBV28 | NA | TGTGCCAGCAGTTCCGGGGCGATTTCAGATACGCAGTATTTT | CASSSGAISDTQYF
few | TRBJ2-7 | TRBV5-1 | TRBD1 | TGCGCCAGCAGCTTGCAGGGGGCCTACGAGCAGTACTTC | CASSLQGAYEQYF
NA | TRBJ2-1 | TRBV28 | NA | TGTGCCAGCAGTTTTGCGGGAACGTACAATGAGCAGTTCTTC | CASSFAGTYNEQFF
NA | TRBJ2-3 | TRBV5-6 | NA | TGTGCCAGCAGCTTGTTAAGTGGGAGAGTTGGGACAGATACGCAGTATTTT | CASSLLSGRVGTDTQYF
once | TRBJ1-5 | TRBV6-1 | NA | TGTGCCAGCAGTGATTACGATCAGCCCCAGCATTTT | CASSDYDQPQHF
once | TRBJ2-7 | TRBV5-4 | NA | TGTGCCAGCAGCTTGTATGTCCAGAACTACGAGCAGTACTTC | CASSLYVQNYEQYF
NA | TRBJ1-3 | TRBV18 | NA | TGTGCCAGCTCACCAAGCTACTCCCCCTTCTCTGGAAACACCATATATTTT | CASSPSYSPFSGNTIYF